This T cell receptor (beta chain) derives from a study of response to subunit inactivated influenza vaccine. Study conclusions and caveats: Only a handful of new T cells, the authors suggested, are recruited with each seasonal influenza vaccination.

This CDR3 is 14 amino acids long. V was pared by 5 bases and J by 3 bases, with 10 bases of the junction left unmatched. Germline V gene sequence: CDR1 SQVTM, CDR2 ANQGSEA. Each CDR3 protein gets one entry after TCRdb re-called the RT-PCR reads with MiXCR. The sample has about 780,000 distinct CDR3 sequences; around a sixth are singletons. As regards this clonotype: Its antigen is unidentified.

The TCR was taken from a man aged 50-60 years who received an inactivated influenza vaccine. The specimen was PBMCs from blood, collected less than 6 days after vaccination. The J gene is TRBJ2-7, the V gene TRBV29-1; 7 positions agree with TRBD2. The DNA of the CDR3 is TGCAGCGTTTTGAGGGAGGGACGGGGCTACGAGCAGTACTTC. Protein: CSVLREGRGYEQYF.